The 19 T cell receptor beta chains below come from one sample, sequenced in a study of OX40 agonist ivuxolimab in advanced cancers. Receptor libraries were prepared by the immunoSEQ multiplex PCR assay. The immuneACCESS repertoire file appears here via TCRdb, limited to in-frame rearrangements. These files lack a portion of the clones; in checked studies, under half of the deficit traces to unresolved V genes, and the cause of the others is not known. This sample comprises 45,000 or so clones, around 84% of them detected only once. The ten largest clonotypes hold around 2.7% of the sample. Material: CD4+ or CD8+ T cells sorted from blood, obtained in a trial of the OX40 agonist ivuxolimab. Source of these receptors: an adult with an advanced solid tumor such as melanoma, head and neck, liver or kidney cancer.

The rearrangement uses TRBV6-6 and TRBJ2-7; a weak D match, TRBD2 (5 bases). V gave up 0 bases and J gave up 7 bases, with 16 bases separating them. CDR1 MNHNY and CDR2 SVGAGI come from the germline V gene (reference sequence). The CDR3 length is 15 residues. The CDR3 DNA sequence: TGTGCCAGCAGTTACTCGGAAAGGCTCACGGGGGAGCAGTACTTC. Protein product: CASSYSERLTGEQYF.

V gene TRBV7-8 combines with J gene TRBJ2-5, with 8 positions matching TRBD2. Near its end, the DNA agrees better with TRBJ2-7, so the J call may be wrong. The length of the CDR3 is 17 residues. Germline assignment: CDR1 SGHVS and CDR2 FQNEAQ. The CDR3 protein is CASSLSSGGSSSYEQYF. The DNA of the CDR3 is TGTGCCAGCAGCTTATCCTCGGGGGGGTCCAGCTCCTACGAGCAGTACTTC.

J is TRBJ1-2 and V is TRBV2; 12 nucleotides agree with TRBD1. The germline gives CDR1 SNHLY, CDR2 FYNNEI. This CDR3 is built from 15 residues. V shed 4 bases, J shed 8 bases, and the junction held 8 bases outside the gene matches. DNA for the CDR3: TGTGCCAGCAGTGGAGGGGGACAGGGGGCTCGAGGCTACACCTTC. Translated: CASSGGGQGARGYTF.

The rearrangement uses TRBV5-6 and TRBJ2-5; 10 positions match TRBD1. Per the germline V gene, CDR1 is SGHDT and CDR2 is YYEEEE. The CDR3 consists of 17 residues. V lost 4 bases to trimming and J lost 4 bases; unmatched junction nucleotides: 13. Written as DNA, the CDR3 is TGTGCCAGCAGCACAAGCCCGGGACAGGGGTTCGGAGAGACCCAGTACTTC. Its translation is CASSTSPGQGFGETQYF.

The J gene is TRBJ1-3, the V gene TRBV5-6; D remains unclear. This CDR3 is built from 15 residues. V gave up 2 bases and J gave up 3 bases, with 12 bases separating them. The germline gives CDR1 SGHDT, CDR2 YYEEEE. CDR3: CASSLSVGIGNTIYF. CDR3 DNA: TGTGCCAGCAGCTTAAGCGTAGGGATTGGAAACACCATATATTTT.

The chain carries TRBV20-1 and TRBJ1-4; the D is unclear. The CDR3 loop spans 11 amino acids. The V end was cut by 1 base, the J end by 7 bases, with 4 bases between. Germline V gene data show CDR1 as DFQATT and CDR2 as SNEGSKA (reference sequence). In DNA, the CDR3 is TGCAGTGCTAGAGGTCTTGAAAAACTGTTTTTT. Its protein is CSARGLEKLFF.

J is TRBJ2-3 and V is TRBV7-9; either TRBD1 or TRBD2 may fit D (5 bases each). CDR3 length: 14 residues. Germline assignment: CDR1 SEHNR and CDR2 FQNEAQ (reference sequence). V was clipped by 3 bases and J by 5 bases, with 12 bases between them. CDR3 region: CASSFGTGRDTQYF. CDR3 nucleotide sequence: TGTGCCAGCAGCTTCGGGACGGGAAGAGATACGCAGTATTTT. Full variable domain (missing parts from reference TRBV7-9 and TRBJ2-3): DTGVSQNPRHKITKRGQNVTFRCDPISEHNRLYWYRQTLGQGPEFLTYFQNEAQLEKSRLLSDRFSAERPKGSFSTLEIQRTEQGDSAMYLCASSFGTGRDTQYFGPGTRLTVL.

As DNA, the CDR3 is TGCGCCAGCAGCCAGGCTAGCGGGAGGGGATCATTCTACGAGCAGTACTTC. This translates into CASSQASGRGSFYEQYF. The J gene is TRBJ2-5, the V gene TRBV4-1; TRBD2 matches 12 bases. The J call could be wrong; TRBJ2-7 is a better fit for the DNA end. The CDR3 runs to 17 residues. The V gene's germline CDR1 is MGHRA and CDR2 YSYEKL.

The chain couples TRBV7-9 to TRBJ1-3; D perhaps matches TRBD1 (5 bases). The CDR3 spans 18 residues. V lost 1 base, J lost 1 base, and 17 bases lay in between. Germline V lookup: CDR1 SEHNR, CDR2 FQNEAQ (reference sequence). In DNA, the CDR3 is TGTGCCAGCAGCTTAGAGGGGTTGCAGGCTGGTTCTGGAAACACCATATATTTT. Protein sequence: CASSLEGLQAGSGNTIYF.

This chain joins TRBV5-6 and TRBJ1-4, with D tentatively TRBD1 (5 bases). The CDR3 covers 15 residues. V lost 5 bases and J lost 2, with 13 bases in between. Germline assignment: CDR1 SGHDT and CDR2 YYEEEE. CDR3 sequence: CASSLLEGTNEKLFF. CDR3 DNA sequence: TGTGCCAGCAGTCTTCTGGAGGGGACTAATGAAAAACTGTTTTTT. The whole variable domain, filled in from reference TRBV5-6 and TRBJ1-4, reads DAGVTQSPTHLIKTRGQQVTLRCSPKSGHDTVSWYQQALGQGPQFIFQYYEEEERQRGNFPDRFSGHQFPNYSSELNVNALLLGDSALYLCASSLLEGTNEKLFFGSGTQLSVL.

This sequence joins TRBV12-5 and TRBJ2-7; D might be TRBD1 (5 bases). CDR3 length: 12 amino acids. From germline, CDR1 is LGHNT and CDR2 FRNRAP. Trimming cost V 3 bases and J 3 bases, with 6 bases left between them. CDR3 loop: CASGLTGYEQYF. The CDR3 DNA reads TGTGCTAGTGGTTTAACAGGCTACGAGCAGTACTTC.

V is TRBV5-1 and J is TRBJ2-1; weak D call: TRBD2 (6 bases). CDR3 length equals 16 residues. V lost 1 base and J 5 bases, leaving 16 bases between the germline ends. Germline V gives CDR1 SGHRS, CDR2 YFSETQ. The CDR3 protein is CASSLLREWGDNEQFF. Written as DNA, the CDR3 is TGCGCCAGCAGCTTGTTACGGGAGTGGGGGGACAATGAGCAGTTCTTC.

CDR3 residues: CASSGQDWSSYEQYF. In DNA, the CDR3 is TGTGCCAGCAGTGGACAAGACTGGAGCTCCTACGAGCAGTACTTC. The chain recombines TRBV6-1 with TRBJ2-7; D gene ambiguous. Germline CDR1 MNHNS, CDR2 SASEGT. CDR3 size: 15 residues. V was clipped by 4 bases and J by 0 bases, with 13 bases between them.

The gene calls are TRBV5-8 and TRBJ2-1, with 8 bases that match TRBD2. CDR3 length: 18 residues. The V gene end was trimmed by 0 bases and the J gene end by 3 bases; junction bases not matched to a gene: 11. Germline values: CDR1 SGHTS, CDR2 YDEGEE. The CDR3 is CASSLAREGLLYYNEQFF. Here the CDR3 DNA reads TGTGCCAGCAGCTTGGCCCGGGAGGGCCTCCTTTACTACAATGAGCAGTTCTTC.

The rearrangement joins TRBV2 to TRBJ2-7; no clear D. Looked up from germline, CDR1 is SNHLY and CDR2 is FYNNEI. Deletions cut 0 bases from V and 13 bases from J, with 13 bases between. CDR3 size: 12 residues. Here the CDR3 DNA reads TGTGCCAGCAGTGAAGCTCGACCGACCGGTTACTTC. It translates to CASSEARPTGYF.

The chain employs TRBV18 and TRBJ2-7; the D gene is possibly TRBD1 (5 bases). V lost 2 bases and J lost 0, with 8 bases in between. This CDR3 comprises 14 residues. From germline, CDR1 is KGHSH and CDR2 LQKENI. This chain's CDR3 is CASSPGASSYEQYF. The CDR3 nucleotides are TGTGCCAGCTCACCAGGGGCGAGCTCCTACGAGCAGTACTTC.

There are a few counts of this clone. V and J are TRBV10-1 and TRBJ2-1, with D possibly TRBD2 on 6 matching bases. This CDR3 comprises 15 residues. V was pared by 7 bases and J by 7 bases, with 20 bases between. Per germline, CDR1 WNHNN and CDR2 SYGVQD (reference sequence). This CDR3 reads CASTPPAGPANEQFF. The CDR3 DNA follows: TGCGCCAGCACCCCCCCTGCGGGGCCAGCGAATGAGCAGTTCTTC.

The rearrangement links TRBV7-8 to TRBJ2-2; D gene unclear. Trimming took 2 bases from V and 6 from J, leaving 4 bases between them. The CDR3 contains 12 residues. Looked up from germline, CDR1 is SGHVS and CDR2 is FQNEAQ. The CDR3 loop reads CASSLNPGELFF. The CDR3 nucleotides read TGTGCCAGCAGCTTAAACCCCGGGGAGCTGTTTTTT.

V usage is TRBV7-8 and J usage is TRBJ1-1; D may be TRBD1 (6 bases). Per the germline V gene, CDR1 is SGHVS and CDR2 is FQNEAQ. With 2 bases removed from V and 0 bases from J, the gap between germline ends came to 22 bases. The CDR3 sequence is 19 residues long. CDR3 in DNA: TGTGCCAGCAGCTTAAAAATGGCGTCCGGGAGGGGGGTGAACACTGAAGCTTTCTTT. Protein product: CASSLKMASGRGVNTEAFF.